The clone carrying this T cell receptor (beta chain) has at least ten counts. These data belong to a study of T cells in Graves' hyperthyroidism and ophthalmopathy. Researchers amplified the TCR beta CDR3 regions from RNA transcripts. First-round RT-PCR of the TCR CDR3 relied on the HTBI primer set. TCRdb called the multiplex PCR reads again in MiXCR, with one record for every CDR3 protein. The data contain a few hundred thousand distinct CDR3 sequences, more than 20% of them singletons. The sequenced material came from blood. The receptor comes from a man between 18 and 29 years old with Graves' hyperthyroidism.

The CDR3: CSVGTANYGYTF. CDR3 bases: TGCAGCGTTGGGACAGCTAACTATGGCTACACCTTC. V usage is TRBV29-1 and J usage is TRBJ1-2; tentatively, D is TRBD1 (6 bases). The V end lost 4 bases, the J end lost 0 bases, and 6 bases lay between the germline ends. The germline V gene encodes CDR1 SQVTM and CDR2 ANQGSEA. This CDR3 has 12 residues.